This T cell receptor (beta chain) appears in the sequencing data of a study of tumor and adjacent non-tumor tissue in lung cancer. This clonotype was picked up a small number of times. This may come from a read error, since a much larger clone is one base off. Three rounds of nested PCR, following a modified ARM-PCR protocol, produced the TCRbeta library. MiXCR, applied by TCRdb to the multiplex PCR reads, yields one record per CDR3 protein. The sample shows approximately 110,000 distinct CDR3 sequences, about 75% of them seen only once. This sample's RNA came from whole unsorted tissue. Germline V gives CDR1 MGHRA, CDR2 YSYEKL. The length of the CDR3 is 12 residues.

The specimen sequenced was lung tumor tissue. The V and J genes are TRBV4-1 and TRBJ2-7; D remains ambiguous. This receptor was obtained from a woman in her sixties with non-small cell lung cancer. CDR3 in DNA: TGCACCAGCAGCCAAGATCTCCAAAGGCAGTACTTC. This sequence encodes CTSSQDLQRQYF.